The clone carrying this TCR beta chain was seen ten or more times. Antigen: not known. This specimen belongs to a study of CD8 T cells in ankylosing spondylitis. TCRdb re-derived calls from the 5' RACE reads in MiXCR, one entry per CDR3 protein. The top ten clones hold 12% to 15% of a sample with a few hundred thousand distinct CDR3 sequences, 5.5% to 7.5% of them seen once. Broader study findings: Matched synovial fluid from ankylosing spondylitis patients was reported to be enriched for disease-linked clones. Ankylosing spondylitis blood appeared to be characterized by a TCR beta motif of 7 to 9 highly homologous variants. Some motif variants were previously reported in reactive arthritis synovial fluid and blood.

Germline V lookup: CDR1 LGHNA, CDR2 YSLEER. There are 15 residues in the CDR3. V dropped 1 base and J dropped 3 bases, with 10 bases sitting between them. The sequence came from a male donor with ankylosing spondylitis. V usage is TRBV4-3 and J usage is TRBJ2-1, with no clear D. What was sequenced was blood, either unsorted or a sorted T cell fraction (not recorded which). The CDR3 loop reads CASSQGYDDYNEQFF. The DNA for the CDR3 is TGCGCCAGCAGCCAAGGATATGATGACTACAATGAGCAGTTCTTC.